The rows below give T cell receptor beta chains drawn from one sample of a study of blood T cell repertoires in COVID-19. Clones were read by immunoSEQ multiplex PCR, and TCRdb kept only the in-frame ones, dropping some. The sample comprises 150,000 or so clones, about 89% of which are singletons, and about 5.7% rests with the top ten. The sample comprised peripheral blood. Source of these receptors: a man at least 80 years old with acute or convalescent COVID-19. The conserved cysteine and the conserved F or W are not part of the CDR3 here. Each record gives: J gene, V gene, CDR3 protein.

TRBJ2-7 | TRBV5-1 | ASSLGSGRVNEQY
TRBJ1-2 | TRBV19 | ASSPPGTPYGYT
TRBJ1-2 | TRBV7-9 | ASSREGYGYT
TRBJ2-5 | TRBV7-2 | ASSLNRAARGETQY
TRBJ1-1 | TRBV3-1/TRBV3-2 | ASRPRDRGGTEAF
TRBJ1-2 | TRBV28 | ASRQVTSYGYT
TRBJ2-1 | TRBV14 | ASSQVVWALFNEQF
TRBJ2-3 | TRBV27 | ASSSSGTGTDTQY
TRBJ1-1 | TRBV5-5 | ASSPNPSSGVNTEAF
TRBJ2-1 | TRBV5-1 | ASSHGSGDEQF
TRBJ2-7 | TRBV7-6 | ASSYGTTGSYEQY
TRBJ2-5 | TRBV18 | ASSPPVGQGRGETQY
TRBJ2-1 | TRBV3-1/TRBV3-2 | ASSHLAGNEQF
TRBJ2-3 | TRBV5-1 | ASSSRPGLAGSSTQY
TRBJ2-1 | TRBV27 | ASSPIAGANNEQF
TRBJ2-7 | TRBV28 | ASSPWTGDEQY
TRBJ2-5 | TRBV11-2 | ASSLKAGAGYQETQY
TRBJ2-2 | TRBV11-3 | ASSFGTDTGELF
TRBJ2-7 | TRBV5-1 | ASTDTSGGYEQY
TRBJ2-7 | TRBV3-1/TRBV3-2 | ASSHARDRGLYEQY
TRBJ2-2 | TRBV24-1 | ATSDLQGGIGELF
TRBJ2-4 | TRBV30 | AWSVTGLAKNIQY